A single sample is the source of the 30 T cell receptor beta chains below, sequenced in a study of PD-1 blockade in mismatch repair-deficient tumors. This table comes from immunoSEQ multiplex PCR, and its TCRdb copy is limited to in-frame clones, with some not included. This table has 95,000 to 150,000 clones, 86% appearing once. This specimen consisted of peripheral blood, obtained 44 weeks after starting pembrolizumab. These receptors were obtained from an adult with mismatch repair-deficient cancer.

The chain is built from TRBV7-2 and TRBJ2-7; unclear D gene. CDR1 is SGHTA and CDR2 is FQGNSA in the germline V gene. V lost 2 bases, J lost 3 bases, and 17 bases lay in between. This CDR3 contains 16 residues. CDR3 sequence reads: CASSLPTGSSVYEQYF. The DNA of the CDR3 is TGTGCCAGCAGCTTACCAACCGGATCCAGCGTCTACGAGCAGTACTTC.

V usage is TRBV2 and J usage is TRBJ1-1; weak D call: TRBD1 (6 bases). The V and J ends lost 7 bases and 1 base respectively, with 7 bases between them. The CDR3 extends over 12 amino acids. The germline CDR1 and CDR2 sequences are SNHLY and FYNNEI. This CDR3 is CASTGANTEAFF. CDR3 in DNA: TGTGCCAGCACAGGGGCGAACACTGAAGCTTTCTTT.

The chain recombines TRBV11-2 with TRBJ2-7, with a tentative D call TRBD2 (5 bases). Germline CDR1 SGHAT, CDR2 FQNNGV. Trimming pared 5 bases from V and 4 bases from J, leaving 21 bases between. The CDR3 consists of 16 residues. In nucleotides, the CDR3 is TGTGCCAGCAGCCAAGGAGTGAGCGCGGGCCTTTACGAGCAGTACTTC. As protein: CASSQGVSAGLYEQYF.

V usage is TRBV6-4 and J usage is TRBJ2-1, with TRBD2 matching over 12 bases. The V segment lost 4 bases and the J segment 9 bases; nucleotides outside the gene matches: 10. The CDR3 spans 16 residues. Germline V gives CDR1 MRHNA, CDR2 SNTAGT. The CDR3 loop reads CASSGVASGRAGEQFF. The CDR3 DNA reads TGTGCCAGCAGTGGGGTAGCTAGCGGGAGGGCGGGTGAGCAGTTCTTC.

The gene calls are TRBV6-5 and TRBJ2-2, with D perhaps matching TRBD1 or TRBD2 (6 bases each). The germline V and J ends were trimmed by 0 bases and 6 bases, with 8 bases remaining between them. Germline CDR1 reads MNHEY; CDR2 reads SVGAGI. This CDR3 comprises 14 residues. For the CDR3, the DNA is TGTGCCAGCAGTTACTCGGGGGGCTCCGGGGAGCTGTTTTTT. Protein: CASSYSGGSGELFF.

The CDR3: CASSLVAGVSYNEQFF. CDR3 DNA sequence: TGTGCCAGCAGCTTAGTCGCGGGTGTCTCCTACAATGAGCAGTTCTTC. The chain joins TRBV7-8 to TRBJ2-1; maybe TRBD2 (5 bases). Trimming took 1 base from V and 0 from J, leaving 10 bases between them. The CDR3 covers 16 residues. Germline CDR1 SGHVS, CDR2 FQNEAQ. Drawing the rest from reference TRBV7-8 and TRBJ2-1, the complete variable domain is GAGVSQSPRYKVAKRGQDVALRCDPISGHVSLFWYQQALGQGPEFLTYFQNEAQLDKSGLPSDRFFAERPEGSVSTLKIQRTQQEDSAVYLCASSLVAGVSYNEQFFGPGTRLTVL.

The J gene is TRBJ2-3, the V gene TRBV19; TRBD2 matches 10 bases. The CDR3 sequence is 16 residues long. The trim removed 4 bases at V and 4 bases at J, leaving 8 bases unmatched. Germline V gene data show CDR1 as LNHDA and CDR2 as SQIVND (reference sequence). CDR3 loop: CASSTLAGEGADTQYF. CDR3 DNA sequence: TGTGCCAGTAGTACCCTAGCGGGAGAGGGCGCAGATACGCAGTATTTT.

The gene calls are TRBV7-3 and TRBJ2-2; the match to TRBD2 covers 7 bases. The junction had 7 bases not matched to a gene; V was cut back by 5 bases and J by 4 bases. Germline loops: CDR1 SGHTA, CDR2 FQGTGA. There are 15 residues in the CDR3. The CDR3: CASSVSGIRTGELFF. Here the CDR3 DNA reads TGTGCCAGCAGCGTAAGCGGGATTCGCACCGGGGAGCTGTTTTTT. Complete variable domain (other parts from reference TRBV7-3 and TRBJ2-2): GAGVSQTPSNKVTEKGKYVELRCDPISGHTALYWYRQSLGQGPEFLIYFQGTGAADDSGLPNDRFFAVRPEGSVSTLKIQRTERGDSAVYLCASSVSGIRTGELFFGEGSRLTVL.

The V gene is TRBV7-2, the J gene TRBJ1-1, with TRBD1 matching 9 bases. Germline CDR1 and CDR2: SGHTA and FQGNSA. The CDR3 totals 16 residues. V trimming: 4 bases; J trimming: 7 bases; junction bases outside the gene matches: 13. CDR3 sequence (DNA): TGTGCCAGCAGCTCGATACCGGGACAGGGAATCGGTGAAGCTTTCTTT. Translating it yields CASSSIPGQGIGEAFF.

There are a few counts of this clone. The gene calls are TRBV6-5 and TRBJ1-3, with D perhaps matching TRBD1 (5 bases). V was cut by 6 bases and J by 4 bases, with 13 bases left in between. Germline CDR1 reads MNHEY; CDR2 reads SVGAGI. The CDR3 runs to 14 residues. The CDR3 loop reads CASSRGDSGNTIYF. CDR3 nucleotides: TGTGCCAGCAGCCGAGGGGACTCAGGAAACACCATATATTTT.

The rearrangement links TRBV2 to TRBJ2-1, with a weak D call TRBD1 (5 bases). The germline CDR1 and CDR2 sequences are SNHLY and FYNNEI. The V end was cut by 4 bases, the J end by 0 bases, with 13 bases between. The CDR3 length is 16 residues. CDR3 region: CASSGWRTSSYNEQFF. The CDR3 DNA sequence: TGTGCCAGCAGTGGGTGGCGGACAAGCTCCTACAATGAGCAGTTCTTC.

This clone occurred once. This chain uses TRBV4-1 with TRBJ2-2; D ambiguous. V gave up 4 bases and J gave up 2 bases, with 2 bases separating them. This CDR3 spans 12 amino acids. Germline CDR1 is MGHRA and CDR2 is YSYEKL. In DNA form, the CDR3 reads TGCGCCAGCAGCCTTAACACCGGGGAGCTGTTTTTT. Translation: CASSLNTGELFF.

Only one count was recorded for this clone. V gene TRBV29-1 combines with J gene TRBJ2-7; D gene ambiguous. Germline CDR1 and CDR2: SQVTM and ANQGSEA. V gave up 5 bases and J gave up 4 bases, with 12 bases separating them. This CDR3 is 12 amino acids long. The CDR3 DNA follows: TGCAGCGTTTGTGAAGGCCCTTACGAGCAGTACTTC. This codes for CSVCEGPYEQYF.

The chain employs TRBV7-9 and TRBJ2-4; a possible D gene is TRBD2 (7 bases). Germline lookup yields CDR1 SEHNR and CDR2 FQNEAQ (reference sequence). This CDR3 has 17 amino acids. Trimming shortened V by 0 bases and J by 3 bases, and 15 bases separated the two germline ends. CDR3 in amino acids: CASSLAGAGAGKNIQYF. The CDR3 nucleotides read TGTGCCAGCAGCTTAGCGGGGGCGGGAGCGGGCAAAAACATTCAGTACTTC.

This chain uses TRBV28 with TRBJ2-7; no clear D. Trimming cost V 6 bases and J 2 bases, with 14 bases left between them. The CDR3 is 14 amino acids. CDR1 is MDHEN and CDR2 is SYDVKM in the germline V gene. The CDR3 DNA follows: TGTGCCAGCAGGCTGCTGGATGAAACCTACGAGCAGTACTTC. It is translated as CASRLLDETYEQYF. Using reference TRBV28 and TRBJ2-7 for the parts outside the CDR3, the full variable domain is DVKVTQSSRYLVKRTGEKVFLECVQDMDHENMFWYRQDPGLGLRLIYFSYDVKMKEKGDIPEGYSVSREKKERFSLILESASTNQTSMYLCASRLLDETYEQYFGPGTRLTVT.

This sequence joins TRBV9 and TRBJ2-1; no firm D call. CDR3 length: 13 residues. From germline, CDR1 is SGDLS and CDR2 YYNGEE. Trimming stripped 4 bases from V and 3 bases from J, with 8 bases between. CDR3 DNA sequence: TGTGCCAGCAGCCCCCCGTACTACAATGAGCAGTTCTTC. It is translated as CASSPPYYNEQFF.

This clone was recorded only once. The CDR3 spells CASSPTPEAYLLREQYF. CDR3 coding DNA: TGTGCCAGCAGCCCCACGCCGGAGGCTTACCTCCTAAGGGAGCAGTACTTC. The rearrangement uses TRBV7-8 and TRBJ2-7, with D possibly TRBD2 on 5 matching bases. With 5 bases removed from V and 7 bases from J, the gap between germline ends came to 27 bases. Per germline, CDR1 SGHVS and CDR2 FQNEAQ. This CDR3 spans 17 amino acids.

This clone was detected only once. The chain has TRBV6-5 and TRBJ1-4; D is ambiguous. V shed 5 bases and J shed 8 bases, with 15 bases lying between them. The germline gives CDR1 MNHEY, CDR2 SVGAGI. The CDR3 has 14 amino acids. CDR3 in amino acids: CASSDIGLEEKLFF. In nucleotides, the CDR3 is TGTGCCAGCAGTGACATCGGTCTGGAGGAAAAACTGTTTTTT.

The CDR3 reads CAISAKPGTSTDTQYF. The CDR3 region has the DNA TGTGCCATCAGTGCCAAACCCGGGACTAGCACAGATACGCAGTATTTT. The gene calls are TRBV10-3 and TRBJ2-3, with D maybe TRBD2 (6 bases). The CDR3 consists of 16 residues. Trimming took off 4 bases at V and 0 bases at J, with 14 bases between the two ends. CDR1 ENHRY and CDR2 SYGVKD come from the germline V gene.

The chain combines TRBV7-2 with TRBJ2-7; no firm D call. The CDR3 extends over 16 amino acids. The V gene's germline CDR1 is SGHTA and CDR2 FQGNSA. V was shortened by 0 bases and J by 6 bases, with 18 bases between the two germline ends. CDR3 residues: CASSLASAAQQFEQYF. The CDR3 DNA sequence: TGTGCCAGCAGCTTAGCTTCGGCCGCCCAACAATTCGAGCAGTACTTC.

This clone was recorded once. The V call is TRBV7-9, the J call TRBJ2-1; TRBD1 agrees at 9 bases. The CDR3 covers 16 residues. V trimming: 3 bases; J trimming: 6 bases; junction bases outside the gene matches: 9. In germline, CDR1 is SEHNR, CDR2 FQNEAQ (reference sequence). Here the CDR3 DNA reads TGTGCCAGCAGCTTCCCTAGGACAGGGGACTCCAATGAGCAGTTCTTC. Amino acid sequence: CASSFPRTGDSNEQFF.

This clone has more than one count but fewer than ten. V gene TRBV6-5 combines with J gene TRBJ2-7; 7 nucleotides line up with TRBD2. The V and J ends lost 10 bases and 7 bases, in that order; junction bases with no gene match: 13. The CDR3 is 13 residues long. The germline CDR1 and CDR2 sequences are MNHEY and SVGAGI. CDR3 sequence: CATRLGEGREQYF. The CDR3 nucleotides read TGTGCCACCAGATTGGGGGAGGGTAGGGAGCAGTACTTC.

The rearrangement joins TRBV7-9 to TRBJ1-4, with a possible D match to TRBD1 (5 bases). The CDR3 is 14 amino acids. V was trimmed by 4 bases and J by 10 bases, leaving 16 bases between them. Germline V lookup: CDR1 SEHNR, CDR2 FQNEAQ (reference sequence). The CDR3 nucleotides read TGTGCCAGCAGCTCCGGGACGAATATGGCAAAACTGTTTTTT. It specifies CASSSGTNMAKLFF.

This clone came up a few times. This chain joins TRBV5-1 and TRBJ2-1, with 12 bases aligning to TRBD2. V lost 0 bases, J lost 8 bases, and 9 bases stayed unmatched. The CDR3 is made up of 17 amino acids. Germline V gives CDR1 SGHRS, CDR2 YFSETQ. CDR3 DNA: TGCGCCAGCAGCTTGGGGCTAGCGGGGGGGACCGGGGATGAGCAGTTCTTC. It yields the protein CASSLGLAGGTGDEQFF. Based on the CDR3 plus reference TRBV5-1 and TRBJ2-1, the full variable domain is KAGVTQTPRYLIKTRGQQVTLSCSPISGHRSVSWYQQTPGQGLQFLFEYFSETQRNKGNFPGRFSGRQFSNSRSEMNVSTLELGDSALYLCASSLGLAGGTGDEQFFGPGTRLTVL.

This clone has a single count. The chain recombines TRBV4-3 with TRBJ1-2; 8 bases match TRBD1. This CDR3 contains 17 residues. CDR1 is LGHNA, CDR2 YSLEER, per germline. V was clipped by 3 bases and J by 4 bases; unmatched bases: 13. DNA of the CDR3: TGCGCCAGCAGCCACCGGGACAGGCCGAAGTTCCGCTATGGCTACACCTTC. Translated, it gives CASSHRDRPKFRYGYTF.

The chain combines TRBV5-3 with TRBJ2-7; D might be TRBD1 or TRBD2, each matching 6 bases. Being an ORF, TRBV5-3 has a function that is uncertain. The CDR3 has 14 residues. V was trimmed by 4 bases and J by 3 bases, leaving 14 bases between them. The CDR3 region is CARSVRGDLYEQYF. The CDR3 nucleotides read TGTGCCAGAAGCGTAAGGGGGGACCTCTACGAGCAGTACTTC.

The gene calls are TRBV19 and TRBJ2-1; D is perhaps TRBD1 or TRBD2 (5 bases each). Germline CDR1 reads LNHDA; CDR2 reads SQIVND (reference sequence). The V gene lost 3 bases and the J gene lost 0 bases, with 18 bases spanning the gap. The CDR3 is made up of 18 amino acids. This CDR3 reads CASSIELGPGSSYNEQFF. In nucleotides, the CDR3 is TGTGCCAGTAGTATTGAATTAGGGCCAGGGAGCTCCTACAATGAGCAGTTCTTC.

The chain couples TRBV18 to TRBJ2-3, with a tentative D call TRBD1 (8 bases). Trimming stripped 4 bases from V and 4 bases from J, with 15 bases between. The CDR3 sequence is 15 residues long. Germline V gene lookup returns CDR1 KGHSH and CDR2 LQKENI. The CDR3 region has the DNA TGTGCCAGCTCACAAGGACAGGGAGGGTCAGATACGCAGTATTTT. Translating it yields CASSQGQGGSDTQYF. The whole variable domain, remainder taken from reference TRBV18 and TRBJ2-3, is NAGVMQNPRHLVRRRGQEARLRCSPMKGHSHVYWYRQLPEEGLKFMVYLQKENIIDESGMPKERFSAEFPKEGPSILRIQQVVRGDSAAYFCASSQGQGGSDTQYFGPGTRLTVL.

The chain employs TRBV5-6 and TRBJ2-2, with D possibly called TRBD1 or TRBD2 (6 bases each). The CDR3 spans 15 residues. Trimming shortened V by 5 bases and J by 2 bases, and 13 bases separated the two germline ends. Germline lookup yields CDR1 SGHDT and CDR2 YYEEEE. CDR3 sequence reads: CASRIWGANTGELFF. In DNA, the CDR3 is TGTGCCAGCAGGATTTGGGGGGCTAACACCGGGGAGCTGTTTTTT.

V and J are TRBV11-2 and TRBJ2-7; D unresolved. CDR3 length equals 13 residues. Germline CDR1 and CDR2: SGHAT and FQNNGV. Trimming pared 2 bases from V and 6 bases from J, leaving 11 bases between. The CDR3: CASSLRPLGEQYF. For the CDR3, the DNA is TGTGCCAGCAGCTTAAGACCTTTGGGCGAGCAGTACTTC.